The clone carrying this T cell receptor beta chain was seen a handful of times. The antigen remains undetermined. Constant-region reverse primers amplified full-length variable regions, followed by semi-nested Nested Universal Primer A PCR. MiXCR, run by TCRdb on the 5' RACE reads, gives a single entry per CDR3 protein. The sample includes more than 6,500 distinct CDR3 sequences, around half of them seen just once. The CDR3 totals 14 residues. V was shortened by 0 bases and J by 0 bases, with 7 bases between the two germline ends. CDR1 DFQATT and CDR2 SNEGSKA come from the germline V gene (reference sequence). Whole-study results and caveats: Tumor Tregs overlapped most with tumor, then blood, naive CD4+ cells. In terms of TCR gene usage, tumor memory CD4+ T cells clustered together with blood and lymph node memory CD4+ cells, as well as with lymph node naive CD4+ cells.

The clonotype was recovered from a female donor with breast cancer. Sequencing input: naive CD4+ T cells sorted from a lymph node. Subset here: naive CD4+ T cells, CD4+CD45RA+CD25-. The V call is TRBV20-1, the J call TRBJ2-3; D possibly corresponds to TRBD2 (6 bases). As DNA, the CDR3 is TGCAGTGCTAGAGATGGGACTAGCACAGATACGCAGTATTTT. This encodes CSARDGTSTDTQYF.